Listed here are 20 T cell receptor beta chains from one sample, sequenced in a study of T cell responses to AZD1222 COVID-19 vaccine. Clones were sequenced by immunoSEQ multiplex PCR, and TCRdb holds only the in-frame ones, with some missing. Of about 100,000 clones listed, more than 75% are singletons. Source: peripheral blood, taken on day 0 of AZD1222 vaccination. Receptors originate from an adult in good health.

The chain uses TRBV2 and TRBJ2-2; D is ambiguous. V was pared by 4 bases and J by 4 bases, with 10 bases between. CDR1 is SNHLY, CDR2 FYNNEI, per germline. This CDR3 has 14 residues. DNA of the CDR3: TGTGCCAGCAGTGTGGACGGAGTCACCGGGGAGCTGTTTTTT. Its protein is CASSVDGVTGELFF.

The chain has TRBV6-1 and TRBJ1-4; D call uncertain. CDR1 is MNHNS, CDR2 SASEGT, per germline. The CDR3 runs 15 residues. Trimming left V 0 bases short and J 8 bases short, with 13 bases between. The CDR3 DNA reads as TGTGCCAGCAGTGAAGCGCCCGGCTTTGGCGAAAAACTGTTTTTT. Residues: CASSEAPGFGEKLFF.

The V gene is TRBV10-3, the J gene TRBJ2-2; TRBD2 aligns across 7 bases. The CDR3 consists of 16 residues. The germline V gene has CDR1 ENHRY and CDR2 SYGVKD. V dropped 5 bases and J dropped 0; count of bases not matched to a gene: 6. CDR3 sequence (DNA): TGTGCCATCAGTCCCCGCCTAGCGGCGAACACCGGGGAGCTGTTTTTT. This gives the protein CAISPRLAANTGELFF.

In this sample, this clone turned up once. The chain employs TRBV7-9 and TRBJ1-2; D gene uncertain. V was trimmed by 5 bases and J by 7 bases, leaving 14 bases between them. Germline V CDR1 and CDR2: SEHNR, FQNEAQ (reference sequence). The CDR3 loop spans 13 amino acids. CDR3 sequence (DNA): TGTGCCAGCAGCGAAGGCGAAATAGGTGGCTACACCTTC. Its protein product is CASSEGEIGGYTF.

The chain is built from TRBV9 and TRBJ2-7; D gene ambiguous. Germline V gene lookup returns CDR1 SGDLS and CDR2 YYNGEE. V was clipped by 4 bases and J by 3 bases, with 14 bases between them. CDR3 length equals 14 residues. DNA for the CDR3: TGTGCCAGCAGCCCCGACGGTTGGGGCTACGAGCAGTACTTC. It specifies CASSPDGWGYEQYF. The full variable domain, completed using reference TRBV9 and TRBJ2-7, is DSGVTQTPKHLITATGQRVTLRCSPRSGDLSVYWYQQSLDQGLQFLIQYYNGEERAKGNILERFSAQQFPDLHSELNLSSLELGDSALYFCASSPDGWGYEQYFGPGTRLTVT.

The rearrangement joins TRBV30 to TRBJ1-2; D unresolved. The CDR3 totals 13 residues. Trimming took 0 bases from V and 5 from J, leaving 10 bases between them. The germline CDR1 and CDR2 sequences are GTSNPN and SVGIG (reference sequence). The CDR3 region is CAWSVKAAYGYTF. The CDR3 coding sequence is TGTGCCTGGAGTGTAAAGGCAGCTTATGGCTACACCTTC.

The sample holds one count of this clone. The J gene is TRBJ2-7, the V gene TRBV28, with a tentative D call TRBD2 (5 bases). The CDR3 contains 12 residues. Germline CDR1 and CDR2: MDHEN and SYDVKM. Trimming removed 2 bases at V and 3 bases at J, with 5 bases between. CDR3 amino acids: CASSLGLYEQYF. The CDR3 nucleotides read TGTGCCAGCAGTTTAGGACTCTACGAGCAGTACTTC.

The chain joins TRBV18 to TRBJ1-2; D perhaps matches TRBD1 (5 bases). The CDR3 sequence is 15 residues long. The ends were cut back, 3 bases at V and 0 bases at J, with 11 bases in the middle. CDR1 KGHSH and CDR2 LQKENI come from the germline V gene. CDR3 DNA sequence: TGTGCCAGCTCACCGGGGACGGAGGCTAACTATGGCTACACCTTC. Translating gives CASSPGTEANYGYTF. Combining the CDR3 with reference TRBV18 and TRBJ1-2 gives the whole variable domain NAGVMQNPRHLVRRRGQEARLRCSPMKGHSHVYWYRQLPEEGLKFMVYLQKENIIDESGMPKERFSAEFPKEGPSILRIQQVVRGDSAAYFCASSPGTEANYGYTFGSGTRLTVV.

As for this clone: Sequence at one end of the junction differs from germline and may be a read error. The chain has TRBV29-1 and TRBJ1-2; the match to TRBD1 covers 10 bases. CDR1 and CDR2 from the germline V gene are SQVTM and ANQGSEA. The CDR3 sequence is 10 residues long. The CDR3 sequence: CSVEGQGTFF. The CDR3 DNA follows: TGCAGCGTTGAGGGACAGGGGACCTTCTTC.

The V and J genes are TRBV2 and TRBJ1-2; unclear D gene. This CDR3 has 13 residues. Trimming shortened V by 4 bases and J by 4 bases, and 10 bases separated the two germline ends. Germline loops: CDR1 SNHLY, CDR2 FYNNEI. The CDR3 coding sequence is TGTGCCAGCAGTGGGTACGGGATCTATGGCTACACCTTC. Its protein is CASSGYGIYGYTF.

The CDR3 loop is CASSEDRIQPQHF. In DNA form, the CDR3 reads TGTGCCAGCAGTGAAGATCGCATTCAGCCCCAGCATTTT. This rearrangement joins TRBV2 to TRBJ1-5; D not resolved. V lost 1 base and J lost 6, with 7 bases in between. The germline CDR1 and CDR2 sequences are SNHLY and FYNNEI. The CDR3 is made up of 13 amino acids.

V is TRBV7-3 and J is TRBJ2-1, with 8 bases fitting TRBD2. This CDR3 is 18 amino acids long. Germline-derived CDR1 and CDR2 are SGHTA and FQGTGA. After removal of 2 bases from V and 4 bases from J, the junction contained 13 bases not matched to a gene. In DNA, the CDR3 is TGTGCCAGCAGCTTATCCTCTGGAGCGGGAGCAAGTTACAATGAGCAGTTCTTC. This encodes CASSLSSGAGASYNEQFF.

The chain carries TRBV6-5 and TRBJ1-2; 10 bases map to TRBD1. Germline V gives CDR1 MNHEY, CDR2 SVGAGI. The CDR3 has 14 amino acids. The V and J ends lost 8 bases and 5 bases, in that order; junction bases with no gene match: 8. The CDR3 loop reads CASRVGQGIYGYTF. The CDR3 nucleotides are TGTGCCAGCCGGGTGGGACAGGGGATATATGGCTACACCTTC.

This chain uses TRBV27 with TRBJ1-5, with unresolved D. The CDR3 is 15 residues long. Per the germline V gene, CDR1 is MNHEY and CDR2 is SMNVEV (reference sequence). Trimming removed 0 bases at V and 7 bases at J, with 13 bases between. CDR3 nucleotides: TGTGCCAGCAGTTTATCAAACGGGCCCAGGCAGCCCCAGCATTTT. Translated: CASSLSNGPRQPQHF.

The genes are TRBV9 and TRBJ2-1, with no clear D. Germline V CDR1 and CDR2: SGDLS, YYNGEE. V lost 2 bases and J lost 8, with 8 bases in between. The length of the CDR3 is 12 residues. The CDR3 DNA sequence: TGTGCCAGCAGCGTTAACCCCCATGAGCAGTTCTTC. This encodes CASSVNPHEQFF.

The chain combines TRBV27 with TRBJ2-1, with TRBD1 identical over 7 bases. Germline CDR1 and CDR2: MNHEY and SMNVEV (reference sequence). Trimming at V came to 5 bases and at J to 4 bases, leaving 8 bases not matched to a gene. There are 15 residues in the CDR3. CDR3 amino acids: CASSPRGLKYNEQFF. Written as DNA, the CDR3 is TGTGCCAGCAGTCCAAGGGGGCTTAAGTACAATGAGCAGTTCTTC.

The chain links TRBV7-6 to TRBJ1-1, with D unclear. The CDR3 covers 15 residues. CDR1 is SGHVS, CDR2 FNYEAQ, per germline. Between the trimmed V and J ends, which lost 0 bases and 2 bases, there was a span of 10 bases. The CDR3 reads CASSLAIGGNTEAFF. The CDR3 bases are TGTGCCAGCAGCTTAGCTATCGGCGGAAACACTGAAGCTTTCTTT.

The gene calls are TRBV19 and TRBJ2-5; TRBD2 might be the D (5 bases). The CDR3 is 14 residues long. CDR1 is LNHDA, CDR2 SQIVND, per germline (reference sequence). The germline V and J ends were trimmed by 5 bases and 2 bases, with 12 bases remaining between them. Here the CDR3 DNA reads TGTGCCAGTAGTCCCCGGGCGGGTCAAGAGACCCAGTACTTC. Amino acid sequence: CASSPRAGQETQYF.

This clone was detected a few times. This rearrangement joins TRBV5-8 to TRBJ1-6; no clear D. V was trimmed by 0 bases and J by 0 bases, leaving 10 bases between them. The CDR3 runs 17 residues. Germline V gene lookup returns CDR1 SGHTS and CDR2 YDEGEE. The DNA of the CDR3 is TGTGCCAGCAGCTTGGCCGTCGGGAGCTCCTATAATTCACCCCTCCACTTT. It yields the protein CASSLAVGSSYNSPLHF. Complete variable domain (other parts from reference TRBV5-8 and TRBJ1-6): EAGVTQSPTHLIKTRGQQATLRCSPISGHTSVYWYQQALGLGLQFLLWYDEGEERNRGNFPPRFSGRQFPNYSSELNVNALELEDSALYLCASSLAVGSSYNSPLHFGNGTRLTVT.

CDR3 protein: CASTLSDHRGGAFF. In DNA form, the CDR3 reads TGTGCCAGCACCCTCTCGGACCACAGGGGGGGAGCTTTCTTT. This sequence joins TRBV7-2 and TRBJ1-1; 8 nucleotides match TRBD1. Germline CDR1 is SGHTA and CDR2 is FQGNSA. Trimming removed 7 bases from V and 10 bases from J; junction bases left unmatched: 14. The CDR3 covers 14 residues.